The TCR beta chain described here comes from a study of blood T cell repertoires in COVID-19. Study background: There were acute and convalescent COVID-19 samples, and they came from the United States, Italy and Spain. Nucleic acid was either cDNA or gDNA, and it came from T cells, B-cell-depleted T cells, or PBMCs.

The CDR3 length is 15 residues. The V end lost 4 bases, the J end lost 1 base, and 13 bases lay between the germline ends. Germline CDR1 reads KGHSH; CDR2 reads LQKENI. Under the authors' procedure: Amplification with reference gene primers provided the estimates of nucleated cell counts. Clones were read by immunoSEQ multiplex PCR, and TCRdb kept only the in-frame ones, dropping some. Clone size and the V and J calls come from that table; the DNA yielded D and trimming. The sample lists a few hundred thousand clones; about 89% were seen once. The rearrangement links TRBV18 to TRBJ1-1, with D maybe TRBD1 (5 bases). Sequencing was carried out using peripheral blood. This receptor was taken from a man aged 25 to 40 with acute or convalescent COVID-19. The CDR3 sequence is CASSRLGHSNTEAFF. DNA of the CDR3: TGTGCCAGCTCACGACTAGGACACTCGAACACTGAAGCTTTCTTT.